These 7 T cell receptor beta chains came from one sample sequenced in a study of T cell responses to AZD1222 COVID-19 vaccine. Libraries were prepared by immunoSEQ multiplex PCR; TCRdb keeps only in-frame clonotypes and omits some of them. The data show about 55,000 clones, 70% to 90% seen once. Sequenced material: peripheral blood, taken on day 0 of AZD1222 vaccination. Receptors were obtained from an adult in good health.

The chain employs TRBV6-5 and TRBJ1-3; D not certain. Between the trimmed V and J ends, which lost 0 bases and 0 bases, there was a span of 9 bases. The V gene's germline CDR1 is MNHEY and CDR2 SVGAGI. The CDR3 loop spans 16 amino acids. The CDR3 protein is CASSYSIALSGNTIYF. The DNA for the CDR3 is TGTGCCAGCAGTTACTCGATTGCGCTCTCTGGAAACACCATATATTTT.

The chain recombines TRBV19 with TRBJ2-6; no definite D call. Germline V CDR1 and CDR2: LNHDA, SQIVND (reference sequence). The V gene lost 3 bases and the J gene lost 4 bases, with 10 bases spanning the gap. The CDR3 is 15 amino acids. The CDR3 here is CASSISGSGANVLTF. Written as DNA, the CDR3 is TGTGCCAGTAGTATTTCAGGATCAGGGGCCAACGTCCTGACTTTC.

The chain uses TRBV28 and TRBJ2-7; D may be TRBD1 (5 bases). The CDR3 is 15 amino acids. Germline-derived CDR1 and CDR2 are MDHEN and SYDVKM. V lost 6 bases and J 3 bases, leaving 18 bases between the germline ends. The CDR3 nucleotides are TGTGCCAGCAGCCCCCCCCACGGACACTACTACGAGCAGTACTTC. This encodes CASSPPHGHYYEQYF. Filled out from reference TRBV28 and TRBJ2-7, the complete variable domain reads DVKVTQSSRYLVKRTGEKVFLECVQDMDHENMFWYRQDPGLGLRLIYFSYDVKMKEKGDIPEGYSVSREKKERFSLILESASTNQTSMYLCASSPPHGHYYEQYFGPGTRLTVT.

This chain's CDR3 is CASSALQQGLNGELFF. As DNA, the CDR3 is TGTGCCAGCAGCGCCCTCCAACAGGGTCTAAACGGGGAGCTGTTTTTT. The chain recombines TRBV9 with TRBJ2-2, with TRBD1 as a possible D gene (6 bases). The CDR3 runs to 16 residues. CDR1 is SGDLS, CDR2 YYNGEE, per germline. V shed 3 bases and J shed 7 bases, with 19 bases lying between them.

The J gene is TRBJ2-7, the V gene TRBV28; D might be TRBD2 (7 bases). Germline values: CDR1 MDHEN, CDR2 SYDVKM. The V end lost 7 bases, the J end lost 6 bases, and 31 bases lay between the germline ends. CDR3 length equals 18 residues. In DNA, the CDR3 is TGTGCCAGCACCTTGGGGGGGATGGGACAAAGGGGTATTTTCGAGCAGTACTTC. This gives the protein CASTLGGMGQRGIFEQYF. Together with reference TRBV28 and TRBJ2-7, the CDR3 gives the full variable domain: DVKVTQSSRYLVKRTGEKVFLECVQDMDHENMFWYRQDPGLGLRLIYFSYDVKMKEKGDIPEGYSVSREKKERFSLILESASTNQTSMYLCASTLGGMGQRGIFEQYFGPGTRLTVT.

This chain links TRBV2 with TRBJ1-2; no definite D call. CDR3 size: 15 residues. Germline-derived CDR1 and CDR2 are SNHLY and FYNNEI. V lost 1 base and J lost 4, with 13 bases in between. The CDR3 coding sequence is TGTGCCAGCAGTGAAGGATGGGGAAGCGGCTATGGCTACACCTTC. It codes for CASSEGWGSGYGYTF.

The chain carries TRBV15 and TRBJ1-6; the match to TRBD1 covers 11 bases. V shed 6 bases and J 1 base; nucleotides not matched to a gene: 5. In germline, CDR1 is LNHNV, CDR2 YYDKDF (reference sequence). The CDR3 consists of 17 residues. For the CDR3, the DNA is TGTGCCACCAGTCCGGACAGGGGGCCTTCCTATAATTCACCCCTCCACTTT. Its translation is CATSPDRGPSYNSPLHF.